Listed below are T cell receptor beta chains from one sample, sequenced in a study of tumor and adjacent non-tumor tissue in lung cancer. MiXCR, applied by TCRdb to the multiplex PCR reads, yields one record per CDR3 protein. Of 95,000 to 150,000 distinct CDR3 sequences listed, approximately 71% were seen once; the top ten hold around 13%. The sequenced material came from lung tumor tissue. These receptors all come from a man aged 25 to 40 with non-small cell lung cancer. CDR3s include the opening cysteine and the closing phenylalanine or tryptophan. D genes are given only for firm matches. The size of a clone is reported for some rows only, either as once, few or many, or as a class for expanded clones.

j_gene: TRBJ2-7
v_gene: TRBV6-6
len: 14
abundance: once
d_gene: NA
CDR3aa: CAGSYSGLSYDQYF
CDR3nt: TGTGCCGGCAGTTATTCGGGACTCTCCTACGATCAGTACTTC

j_gene: TRBJ2-7
v_gene: TRBV4-2
len: 17
abundance: NA
d_gene: NA
CDR3aa: CASSQGGDGHGTYGQYF
CDR3nt: TGTGCCAGCAGCCAAGGTGGGGACGGACATGGCACCTACGGGCAGTACTTC

j_gene: TRBJ2-1
v_gene: TRBV12-3/TRBV12-4
len: 12
abundance: NA
d_gene: TRBD1
CDR3aa: CASSSDRGAEFF
CDR3nt: TGTGCCAGCAGCAGTGACAGGGGGGCGGAGTTCTTC

j_gene: TRBJ2-6
v_gene: TRBV30
len: 15
abundance: many
d_gene: TRBD1
CDR3aa: CAWSRQGDGANVLTF
CDR3nt: TGTGCCTGGAGTCGACAGGGCGATGGGGCCAACGTCCTGACTTTC

j_gene: TRBJ1-4
v_gene: TRBV5-4
len: 15
abundance: many
d_gene: NA
CDR3aa: CASSPSGGDNEKLFF
CDR3nt: TGTGCCAGCAGCCCCAGTGGGGGTGATAATGAAAAACTGTTTTTT

j_gene: TRBJ2-7
v_gene: TRBV28
len: 17
abundance: once
d_gene: NA
CDR3aa: CASSSPIAEKSSYEQYF
CDR3nt: TGTGCCAGCAGTTCCCCCATAGCGGAGAAGAGCTCCTACGAGCAGTACTTC

j_gene: TRBJ2-7
v_gene: TRBV29-1
len: 11
abundance: many
d_gene: NA
CDR3aa: CSVVLRAEQYF
CDR3nt: TGCAGCGTTGTCTTAAGGGCCGAGCAGTACTTC

j_gene: TRBJ1-1
v_gene: TRBV20-1
len: 15
abundance: many
d_gene: NA
CDR3aa: CSARDFGGTNTEAFF
CDR3nt: TGCAGTGCTAGAGATTTTGGGGGGACGAACACTGAAGCTTTCTTT

j_gene: TRBJ2-3
v_gene: TRBV5-1
len: 14
abundance: many
d_gene: TRBD1
CDR3aa: CASSLDGQGMKQYF
CDR3nt: TGCGCCAGCAGCTTGGATGGACAGGGAATGAAGCAGTATTTT

j_gene: TRBJ2-1
v_gene: TRBV6-2/TRBV6-3
len: 15
abundance: many
d_gene: TRBD1
CDR3aa: CASSPGQGVMDEQFF
CDR3nt: TGTGCCAGCAGCCCTGGACAGGGTGTGATGGATGAGCAGTTCTTC

j_gene: TRBJ2-1
v_gene: TRBV12-3/TRBV12-4
len: 15
abundance: NA
d_gene: TRBD2
CDR3aa: CAISRTSGGGYEQFF
CDR3nt: TGTGCCATCAGCCGAACTAGCGGGGGGGGATATGAGCAGTTCTTC

j_gene: TRBJ2-5
v_gene: TRBV11-2
len: 14
abundance: few
d_gene: TRBD1
CDR3aa: CANNSGDSQETQYF
CDR3nt: TGTGCCAACAACTCCGGGGACAGCCAAGAGACCCAGTACTTC

j_gene: TRBJ2-2
v_gene: TRBV12-3/TRBV12-4
len: 16
abundance: many
d_gene: NA
CDR3aa: CASRSGTHLDTGELFF
CDR3nt: TGTGCCAGCAGATCAGGGACACATCTGGACACCGGGGAGCTGTTTTTT

j_gene: TRBJ2-7
v_gene: TRBV29-1
len: 15
abundance: NA
d_gene: TRBD1
CDR3aa: CSALEPRTGGDEQYF
CDR3nt: TGCAGCGCCTTAGAGCCCAGGACAGGGGGCGACGAGCAGTACTTC

j_gene: TRBJ1-5
v_gene: TRBV14
len: 15
abundance: few
d_gene: TRBD1
CDR3aa: CASSQPGGRNQPQHF
CDR3nt: TGTGCCAGCAGCCAACCAGGGGGTAGAAATCAGCCCCAGCATTTT

j_gene: TRBJ1-5
v_gene: TRBV12-3/TRBV12-4
len: 14
abundance: NA
d_gene: NA
CDR3aa: CASGLGDSNQPQHF
CDR3nt: TGTGCCAGCGGTTTGGGGGATAGCAATCAGCCCCAGCATTTT

j_gene: TRBJ1-4
v_gene: TRBV6-5
len: 15
abundance: many
d_gene: NA
CDR3aa: CASSYSRGANEKLFF
CDR3nt: TGTGCCAGCAGTTACTCGAGAGGGGCTAATGAAAAACTGTTTTTT

j_gene: TRBJ1-5
v_gene: TRBV4-2
len: 15
abundance: NA
d_gene: TRBD1
CDR3aa: CASSPGTGSYQSQHF
CDR3nt: TGTGCCAGCAGCCCTGGGACAGGCTCCTATCAGTCCCAGCATTTT

j_gene: TRBJ2-3
v_gene: TRBV11-3
len: 16
abundance: NA
d_gene: NA
CDR3aa: CASSQGWEMNRDTQYF
CDR3nt: TGTGCCAGCAGCCAAGGATGGGAGATGAACAGAGATACGCAGTATTTT

j_gene: TRBJ2-7
v_gene: TRBV6-5
len: 16
abundance: NA
d_gene: NA
CDR3aa: CASSYPKLGGYKEQYF
CDR3nt: TGTGCCAGCAGTTACCCAAAATTAGGGGGATATAAGGAGCAGTATTTC